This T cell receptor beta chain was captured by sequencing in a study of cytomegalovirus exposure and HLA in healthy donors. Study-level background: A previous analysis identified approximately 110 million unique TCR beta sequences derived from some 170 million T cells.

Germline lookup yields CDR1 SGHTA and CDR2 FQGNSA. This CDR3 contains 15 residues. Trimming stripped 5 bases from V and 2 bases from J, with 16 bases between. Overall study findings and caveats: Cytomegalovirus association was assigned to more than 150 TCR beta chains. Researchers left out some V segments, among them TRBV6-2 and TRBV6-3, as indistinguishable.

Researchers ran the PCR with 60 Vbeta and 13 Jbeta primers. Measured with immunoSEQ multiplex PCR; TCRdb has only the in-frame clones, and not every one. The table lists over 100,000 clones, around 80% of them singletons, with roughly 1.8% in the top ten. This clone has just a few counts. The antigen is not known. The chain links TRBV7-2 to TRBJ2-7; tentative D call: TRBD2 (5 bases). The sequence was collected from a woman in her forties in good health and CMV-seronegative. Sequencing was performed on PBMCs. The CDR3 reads CASSLPAAGAYEQYF. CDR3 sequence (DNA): TGTGCCAGCAGCCTGCCGGCGGCCGGGGCCTACGAGCAGTACTTC.